The following is a T cell receptor beta chain sequence with its context. Its antigen remains unidentified. Base quality data are lacking; no much larger clone is found one base away. Per the germline V gene, SQVTM is the CDR1 and ANQGSEA is the CDR2. Germline trimming amounts to 7 bases on V and 4 bases on J, with 1 as the count of junction bases outside the gene matches. The CDR3 goes from the cysteine to the phenylalanine over 12 residues. The sequence is cut down to CDR3 DNA, 36 bases in frame from base 1. The data were taken from a study of glioma-infiltrating T cells (dated by TCRdb to about 2016). Looking at the study overall: The study sequenced TCR alpha- and beta-chain repertoires from glioma tissue, from non-neoplastic brain tissue and from matched peripheral blood mononuclear cells. To measure divergence between tissue and blood T-cell populations, each tissue-infiltrating repertoire was compared with the peripheral blood repertoire of the same patient. Three low-grade glioma patients, 7 or 8 primary glioblastoma patients and three non-glioma patients contributing non-neoplastic brain tissue were included in the paired cohort.

The iRepertoire nested amplicon-rescue multiplex PCR (arm-PCR) platform was used to amplify TCR alpha and beta CDR3 regions from RNA. One-step reverse transcription and amplification used about 85-450 ng of tissue mRNA or PBMC total RNA as input. Following bead purification, Illumina adapters were added through a secondary multiplex PCR, and the libraries were then gel-purified between 200 and 400 bp. Internal 6-nucleotide barcodes were carried by the libraries and were used for demultiplexing. Sequencing of libraries was performed on an Illumina MiSeq with 2x220 or 2x250 nucleotide paired-end reads. In the authors' own workflow: Paired reads were merged using FLASH 1.2.11 and aligned with BWA-MEM to the GRCh37 human genome, and TRA and TRB reads were then extracted. An IMGT-derived reference of cassette sequences and CDR3 motifs, with pseudogenes included, was used for V and J assignment. Reads were translated in three frames, and productive CDR3s were defined by a C…FGXG motif without stop codons. Unique combinations of V-J cassette pair and CDR3 amino acid sequence were defined as clonotypes. Filtering of reads was based on Hamming distance, with the threshold set by the sequence error rate of each sample in mapped regions. TCRdb cleaned the public reads at Q25 with fastp, built clones with MiXCR and kept in-frame beta chains. For every CDR3 protein sequence, its rows merge into one entry that carries the most common genes and DNA. The V and J calls follow TCRdb's processing rather than the paper's. This sample is represented by 100,000 to 150,000 distinct CDR3 sequences; about 25% of them were singletons. The ten largest clones capture around 28% of the sample.

The study at large found these results: Tissue and blood shared very few CDR3 sequences, a result attributed to high CDR3 diversity and limited sampling. Group comparisons were based on small numbers of patients: three non-neoplastic, three low-grade glioma and about 8 glioblastoma patients. VJ-independent divergence between tissue and blood was lower than expected in non-neoplastic patients but higher than expected in all gliomas, particularly low-grade gliomas.

The sequence is built from TRBV29-1 and TRBJ2-3, with 11 bases in between that match TRBD2. The sample taken for sequencing was glioma tissue, nonneoplastic brain tissue, or PBMCs (not recorded which). The origin of this receptor is a human donor with low-grade glioma or glioblastoma, undergoing nonglioma brain surgery, or in good health (not recorded which). The DNA sequence is given as TGCAGCGAGACTAGCGGGGCAGATACGCAGTATTTT. Its protein is CSETSGADTQYF.